The 11 T cell receptor beta chains below were found in one sample sequenced in a study of T cell responses to AZD1222 COVID-19 vaccine. Here immunoSEQ multiplex PCR was the method, and the copy in TCRdb shows in-frame clones only, minus some. The table lists 95,000 to 110,000 clones, about 89% of them singletons. The input for sequencing was peripheral blood, taken 28 days after the second dose of the MenACWY control vaccine. These receptors all come from an adult who received the MenACWY meningococcal vaccine as a control.

This chain links TRBV5-1 with TRBJ2-7; D tentatively fits TRBD1 or TRBD2 (5 bases each). This CDR3 has 14 amino acids. V gave up 0 bases and J gave up 3 bases, with 10 bases separating them. Germline V CDR1 and CDR2: SGHRS, YFSETQ. Here the CDR3 DNA reads TGCGCCAGCAGCTTGGCGGGACGGGTCTACGAGCAGTACTTC. Encoded protein: CASSLAGRVYEQYF.

CDR3 nucleotide sequence: TGCGCCAGCAGCCAGGCGGTACTAGCGGGGTTCACAGATACGCAGTATTTT. Its protein product is CASSQAVLAGFTDTQYF. The V gene is TRBV4-3, the J gene TRBJ2-3, with TRBD2 identical over 10 bases. The CDR3 spans 17 residues. Germline V lookup: CDR1 LGHNA, CDR2 YSLEER. Trimming at V came to 3 bases and at J to 2 bases, leaving 8 bases not matched to a gene.

The chain combines TRBV4-2 with TRBJ2-2, with TRBD1 as a possible D gene (6 bases). This CDR3 comprises 15 residues. From germline, CDR1 is LGHNA and CDR2 YNFKEQ. Trimming left V 2 bases short and J 6 bases short, with 13 bases between. This chain's CDR3 is CASSQKGVESGELFF. The CDR3 DNA follows: TGTGCCAGCAGCCAAAAGGGGGTAGAGTCCGGGGAGCTGTTTTTT.

The chain links TRBV2 to TRBJ2-5, with D tentatively TRBD1 (6 bases). Germline loops: CDR1 SNHLY, CDR2 FYNNEI. Trimming left V 6 bases short and J 1 base short, with 9 bases between. The CDR3 has 13 amino acids. In DNA form, the CDR3 reads TGTGCCAGCAGCGGACAGAGCCAAGAGACCCAGTACTTC. This encodes CASSGQSQETQYF.

In this sample, this clone turned up once. The chain links TRBV5-6 to TRBJ2-7; D is perhaps TRBD1 (7 bases). The CDR3 has 16 amino acids. The germline gives CDR1 SGHDT, CDR2 YYEEEE. Trimming cost V 4 bases and J 2 bases, with 19 bases left between them. This chain's CDR3 is CASSTYRGLPPYEQYF. CDR3 bases: TGTGCCAGCAGCACATACAGGGGACTTCCCCCCTACGAGCAGTACTTC.

This chain connects TRBV12-3 or TRBV12-4 to TRBJ2-7; 10 bases are a match to TRBD2. This CDR3 is built from 13 residues. V was clipped by 4 bases and J by 4 bases; unmatched bases: 1. The CDR3 loop reads CASSSSGGYEQYF. The CDR3 DNA is TGTGCCAGCAGTTCTAGCGGGGGATACGAGCAGTACTTC.

The CDR3 nucleotides are TGTGCCAGCAGCCTTTTGTGGGGGACCGGGGAGCTGTTTTTT. This translates into CASSLLWGTGELFF. This chain uses TRBV11-2 with TRBJ2-2, with D perhaps assigned TRBD1 or TRBD2 (5 bases each). The CDR3 consists of 14 residues. Germline CDR1 and CDR2: SGHAT and FQNNGV. V was pared by 5 bases and J by 5 bases, with 12 bases between.

The chain has TRBV10-3 and TRBJ2-3; D ambiguous. Per germline, CDR1 ENHRY and CDR2 SYGVKD. V lost 0 bases to trimming and J lost 0 bases, with 7 bases between them. The CDR3 extends over 15 amino acids. The CDR3 sequence: CAISESGTSTDTQYF. In nucleotides, the CDR3 is TGTGCCATCAGTGAGTCAGGTACTAGCACAGATACGCAGTATTTT.

The genes are TRBV6-5 and TRBJ1-5; weak D call: TRBD1 (5 bases). Germline values: CDR1 MNHEY, CDR2 SVGAGI. This CDR3 has 14 residues. V lost 6 bases, J lost 6 bases, and 15 bases lay in between. For the CDR3, the DNA is TGTGCCAGCAGATTCCAGGGAGGAAGTCAGCCCCAGCATTTT. It encodes CASRFQGGSQPQHF.

The chain has TRBV7-2 and TRBJ1-6, with 12 nucleotides matching TRBD1. The CDR3 sequence is 18 residues long. Germline values: CDR1 SGHTA, CDR2 FQGNSA. Unmatched junction bases numbered 10, after V lost 1 base and J lost 9 bases. In nucleotides, the CDR3 is TGTGCCAGCAGCTTAGTGCTCGGGACAGGGGGCTCGAGTTCACCCCTCCACTTT. As protein: CASSLVLGTGGSSSPLHF.

The rearrangement uses TRBV5-1 and TRBJ1-6, with D possibly being TRBD1 (6 bases). This CDR3 contains 13 residues. Germline V gene sequence: CDR1 SGHRS, CDR2 YFSETQ. V was trimmed by 7 bases and J by 5 bases, leaving 10 bases between them. CDR3 bases: TGCGCCAGCCGGACAGACGATAATTCACCCCTCCACTTT. This translates into CASRTDDNSPLHF. The variable domain in full, completed from reference TRBV5-1 and TRBJ1-6, reads KAGVTQTPRYLIKTRGQQVTLSCSPISGHRSVSWYQQTPGQGLQFLFEYFSETQRNKGNFPGRFSGRQFSNSRSEMNVSTLELGDSALYLCASRTDDNSPLHFGNGTRLTVT.